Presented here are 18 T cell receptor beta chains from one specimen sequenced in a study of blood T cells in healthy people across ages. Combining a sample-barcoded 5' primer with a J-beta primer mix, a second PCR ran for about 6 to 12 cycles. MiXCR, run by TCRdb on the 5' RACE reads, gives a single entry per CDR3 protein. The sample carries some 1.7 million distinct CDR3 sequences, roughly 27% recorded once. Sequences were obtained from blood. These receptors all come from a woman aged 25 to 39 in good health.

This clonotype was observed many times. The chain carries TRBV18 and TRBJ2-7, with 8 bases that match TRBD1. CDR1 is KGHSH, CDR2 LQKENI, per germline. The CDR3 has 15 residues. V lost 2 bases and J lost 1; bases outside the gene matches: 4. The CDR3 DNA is TGTGCCAGCTCACCATCACAGGGGGTATCCTACGAGCAGTACTTC. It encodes CASSPSQGVSYEQYF.

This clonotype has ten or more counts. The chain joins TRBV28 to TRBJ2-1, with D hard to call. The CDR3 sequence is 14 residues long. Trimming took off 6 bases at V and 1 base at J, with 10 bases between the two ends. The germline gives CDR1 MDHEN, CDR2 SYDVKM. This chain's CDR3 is CASSLFSSYNEQFF. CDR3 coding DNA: TGTGCCAGCAGCCTCTTTTCTTCCTACAATGAGCAGTTCTTC.

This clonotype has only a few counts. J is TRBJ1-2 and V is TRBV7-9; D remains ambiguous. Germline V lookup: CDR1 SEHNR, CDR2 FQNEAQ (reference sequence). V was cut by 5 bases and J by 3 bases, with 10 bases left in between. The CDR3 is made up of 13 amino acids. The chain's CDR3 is CASSPNVYYGYTF. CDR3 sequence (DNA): TGTGCCAGCAGCCCAAACGTCTACTATGGCTACACCTTC.

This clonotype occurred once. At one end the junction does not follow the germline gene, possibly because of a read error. The CDR3 DNA is TGTGCCACCGGTGATGCGGACCGGGAGACCCAGTACTTC. Its protein product is CATGDADRETQYF. The gene calls are TRBV24-1 and TRBJ2-7, with D unresolved. Judging by the DNA end, TRBJ2-5 fits better; the J call may be wrong. The CDR3 covers 13 residues. Germline values: CDR1 KGHDR, CDR2 SFDVKD.

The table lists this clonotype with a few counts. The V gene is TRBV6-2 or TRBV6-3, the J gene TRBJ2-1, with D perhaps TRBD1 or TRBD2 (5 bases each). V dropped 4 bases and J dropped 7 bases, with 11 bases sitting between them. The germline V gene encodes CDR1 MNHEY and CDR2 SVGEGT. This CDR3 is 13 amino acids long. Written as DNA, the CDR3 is TGTGCCAGCAGTTTCGGGGCGGAGAATGAGCAGTTCTTC. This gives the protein CASSFGAENEQFF.

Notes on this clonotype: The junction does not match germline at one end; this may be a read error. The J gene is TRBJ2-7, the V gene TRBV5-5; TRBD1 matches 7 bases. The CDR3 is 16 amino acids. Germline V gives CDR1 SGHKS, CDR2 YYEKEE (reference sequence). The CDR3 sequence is CASSLTLTGVSHEQYF. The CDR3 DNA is TGTGCCAGCAGCTTAACCCTAACAGGGGTCTCCCACGAGCAGTACTTC.

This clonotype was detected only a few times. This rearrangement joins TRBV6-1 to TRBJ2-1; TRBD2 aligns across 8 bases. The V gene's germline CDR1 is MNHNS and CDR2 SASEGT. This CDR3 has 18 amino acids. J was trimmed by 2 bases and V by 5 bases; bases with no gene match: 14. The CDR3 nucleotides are TGTGCCAGCAGTCCCCCGGGGGGGGGGAGGGCCACCTACAATGAGCAGTTCTTC. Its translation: CASSPPGGGRATYNEQFF.

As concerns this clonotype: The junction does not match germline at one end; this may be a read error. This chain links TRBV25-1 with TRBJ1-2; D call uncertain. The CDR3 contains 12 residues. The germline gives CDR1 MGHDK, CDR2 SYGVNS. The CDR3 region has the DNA TGTGCCAGCAGTGAAGAGGGCTATAGCTACACCTTC. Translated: CASSEEGYSYTF.

CDR3 nucleotides: TGCGCCAGCAGCACTTATGGGGACAGGGCGCCTAATTCACCCCTCCACTTT. It specifies CASSTYGDRAPNSPLHF. The V call is TRBV5-1, the J call TRBJ1-6; 9 bases line up with TRBD1. This CDR3 region has 17 residues. Unmatched junction bases numbered 11, after V lost 4 bases and J lost 6 bases. CDR1 and CDR2 (germline): SGHRS, YFSETQ. The variable domain in full, completed from reference TRBV5-1 and TRBJ1-6, reads KAGVTQTPRYLIKTRGQQVTLSCSPISGHRSVSWYQQTPGQGLQFLFEYFSETQRNKGNFPGRFSGRQFSNSRSEMNVSTLELGDSALYLCASSTYGDRAPNSPLHFGNGTRLTVT.

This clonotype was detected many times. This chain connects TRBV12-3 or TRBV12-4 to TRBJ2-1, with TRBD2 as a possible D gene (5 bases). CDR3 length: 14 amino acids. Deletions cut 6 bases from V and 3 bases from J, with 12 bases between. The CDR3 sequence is CASSPGGLYNEQFF. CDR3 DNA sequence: TGTGCCAGCAGCCCGGGCGGGCTCTACAATGAGCAGTTCTTC.

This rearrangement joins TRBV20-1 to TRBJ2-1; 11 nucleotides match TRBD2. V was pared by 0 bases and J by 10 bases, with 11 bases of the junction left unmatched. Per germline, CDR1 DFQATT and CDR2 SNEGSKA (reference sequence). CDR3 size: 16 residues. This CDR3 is CSARDPPLAGVREQFF. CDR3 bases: TGCAGTGCTAGAGATCCCCCACTAGCGGGAGTGAGGGAGCAGTTCTTC.

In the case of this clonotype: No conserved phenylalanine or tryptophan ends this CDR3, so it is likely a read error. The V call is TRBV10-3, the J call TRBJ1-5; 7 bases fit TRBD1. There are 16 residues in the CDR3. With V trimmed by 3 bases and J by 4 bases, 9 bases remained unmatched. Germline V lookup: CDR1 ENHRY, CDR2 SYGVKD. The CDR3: CAISDQTTGPNQPQHC. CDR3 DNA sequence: TGTGCCATCAGTGACCAAACGACAGGGCCAAATCAGCCCCAGCATTGT.

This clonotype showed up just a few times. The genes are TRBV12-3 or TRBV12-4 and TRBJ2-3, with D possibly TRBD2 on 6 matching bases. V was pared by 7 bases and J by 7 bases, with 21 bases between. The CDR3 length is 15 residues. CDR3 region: CASTLFGGVANTQYF. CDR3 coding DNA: TGTGCCAGCACCTTATTCGGGGGAGTAGCTAATACGCAGTATTTT.

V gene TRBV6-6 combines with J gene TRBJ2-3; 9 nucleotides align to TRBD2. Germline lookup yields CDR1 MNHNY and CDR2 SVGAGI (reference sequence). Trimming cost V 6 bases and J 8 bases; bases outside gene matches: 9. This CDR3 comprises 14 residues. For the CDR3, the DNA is TGTGCCAGCAGCCCCGGGACTAGCAAAGCTACGCAGTATTTT. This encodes CASSPGTSKATQYF.

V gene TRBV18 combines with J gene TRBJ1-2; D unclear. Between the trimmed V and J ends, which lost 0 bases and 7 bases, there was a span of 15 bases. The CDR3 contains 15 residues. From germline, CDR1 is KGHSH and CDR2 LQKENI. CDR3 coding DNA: TGTGCCAGCTCACCACCGGCCTCCAGGCTCGGTGGCTACACCTTC. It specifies CASSPPASRLGGYTF.

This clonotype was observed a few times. The CDR3: CASSLQARGEGYTF. Written as DNA, the CDR3 is TGTGCCAGCAGCCTCCAGGCGCGGGGGGAAGGCTACACCTTC. This chain connects TRBV3-1 to TRBJ1-2; D is possibly TRBD1 (5 bases). CDR1 LGHDT and CDR2 YNNKEL come from the germline V gene (reference sequence). Trimming cost V 4 bases and J 8 bases, with 17 bases left between them. The CDR3 loop spans 14 amino acids.

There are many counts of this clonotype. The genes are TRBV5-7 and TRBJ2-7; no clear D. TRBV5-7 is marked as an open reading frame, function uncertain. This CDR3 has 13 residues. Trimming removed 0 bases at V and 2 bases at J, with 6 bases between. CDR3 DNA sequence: TGTGCCAGCAGCTTGGGCACCCCCTACGAGCAGTACTTC. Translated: CASSLGTPYEQYF.

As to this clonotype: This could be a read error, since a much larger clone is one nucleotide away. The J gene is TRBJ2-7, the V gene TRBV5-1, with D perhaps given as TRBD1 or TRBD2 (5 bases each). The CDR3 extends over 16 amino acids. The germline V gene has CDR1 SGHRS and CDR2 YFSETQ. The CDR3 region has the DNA TGCGCCAGCGGCTTGGTACAGTTGGACATGGGACCCGAGCAGTACTTC. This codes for CASGLVQLDMGPEQYF.